This TCR beta chain was observed in a study of blood T cell repertoires in COVID-19. Assay used: immunoSEQ multiplex PCR; TCRdb lists only in-frame clones, some missing. Counted here are about 170,000 clones, about 80% occurring once; the ten biggest clones make up around 2%. The length of the CDR3 is 14 residues. Germline-derived CDR1 and CDR2 are MNHEY and SVGAGI. Trimming stripped 5 bases from V and 2 bases from J, with 11 bases between. The sequenced sample consisted of peripheral blood. The sequence came from a woman of 80 years or more with acute or convalescent COVID-19. The chain combines TRBV6-5 with TRBJ2-3; D is perhaps TRBD1 (6 bases). The CDR3 region has the DNA TGTGCCAGCAGTACGGGACATCACACAGATACGCAGTATTTT. It translates to CASSTGHHTDTQYF.